The rows below give T cell receptor beta chains drawn from one sample of a study of T cells after yellow fever vaccination. TCRdb independently ran MiXCR on the 5' RACE reads; one entry per CDR3 protein. This sample has roughly 120,000 distinct CDR3 sequences, with approximately 7.1% found just once. This specimen consisted of CD4+ T cells sorted from PBMCs, obtained about 49 days after the first yellow fever vaccination. Source of these receptors: a man aged 18 to 30 who received the YFV17D yellow fever vaccine. The conserved cysteine and the conserved F or W are not part of the CDR3 here. Each record gives: V gene, D gene, CDR3 protein. A D gene is named only where the DNA matches it firmly.

v_call: TRBV7-9; d_call: .; cdr3_aa: ASAPGTRNTEAF
v_call: TRBV7-2; d_call: .; cdr3_aa: ASSLALTVNTEAF
v_call: TRBV5-1; d_call: TRBD2; cdr3_aa: ASSLSGSSYNEQF
v_call: TRBV20-1; d_call: .; cdr3_aa: SARLQGETQY
v_call: TRBV7-3; d_call: TRBD1; cdr3_aa: ASSSTGQGRVNEQF
v_call: TRBV20-1; d_call: TRBD1; cdr3_aa: SALTGAGNTIY
v_call: TRBV7-9; d_call: TRBD1; cdr3_aa: ASSGPTGGNTGELF
v_call: TRBV18; d_call: .; cdr3_aa: ASSPNQGVGSYNSPLH
v_call: TRBV6-6; d_call: .; cdr3_aa: ASSSARTSTQY
v_call: TRBV28; d_call: .; cdr3_aa: ASTWGFINEQF
v_call: TRBV7-2; d_call: TRBD2; cdr3_aa: ASSFKVVGTNNEQF
v_call: TRBV6-1; d_call: TRBD1; cdr3_aa: ASSASGGGNQPQH
v_call: TRBV11-2; d_call: TRBD2; cdr3_aa: ASSPRRASGGYEQF
v_call: TRBV7-2; d_call: .; cdr3_aa: ASSSRGATDTQY
v_call: TRBV20-1; d_call: .; cdr3_aa: SASPFGSATNEKLF
v_call: TRBV14; d_call: .; cdr3_aa: ASSQGSRGAYNEQF
v_call: TRBV10-2; d_call: .; cdr3_aa: AISGTDTQY
v_call: TRBV25-1; d_call: .; cdr3_aa: ASSESRGSYEQY
v_call: TRBV2; d_call: TRBD1; cdr3_aa: ASSSRTGQNTEAF
v_call: TRBV7-3; d_call: TRBD2; cdr3_aa: ASSLAGGRVNEQF
v_call: TRBV5-6; d_call: .; cdr3_aa: ASSLDRGYGYT
v_call: TRBV6-5; d_call: TRBD2; cdr3_aa: ASSSHSGPDNEQF
v_call: TRBV7-2; d_call: .; cdr3_aa: ASNVRGANVLT
v_call: TRBV19; d_call: .; cdr3_aa: ASKEGRRLF
v_call: TRBV7-2; d_call: TRBD1; cdr3_aa: ASSSGQFYGYT
v_call: TRBV7-2; d_call: .; cdr3_aa: ASSIRDEQF
v_call: TRBV20-1; d_call: TRBD1; cdr3_aa: SASAGQGAGEQY